Each of the 31 T cell receptor beta chains below was sequenced from the same sample in a study of monozygotic twins with inflammatory bowel disease. Reanalyzing the 5' RACE reads, TCRdb keeps one entry per CDR3 protein, without DNA. The sample totals approximately 200,000 distinct CDR3 sequences. The sample taken for sequencing was blood. All receptors derive from a human donor with ulcerative colitis or Crohn's disease, or a healthy co-twin of an affected twin (not recorded which).

The V gene is TRBV5-1, the J gene TRBJ1-2; lacking DNA, the TRBD1 call made by TCRdb goes unchecked. Germline V lookup: CDR1 SGHRS, CDR2 YFSETQ. This CDR3 spans 14 amino acids. CDR3 protein: CASSLQGSNYGYTF.

This chain uses TRBV10-3 with TRBJ2-7. The CDR3 extends over 12 amino acids. In germline, CDR1 is ENHRY, CDR2 SYGVKD. Here the CDR3 reads CAISETLNEQYF.

V usage is TRBV12-3 or TRBV12-4 and J usage is TRBJ2-3. This CDR3 is 12 amino acids long. CDR3 residues: CASSLGFNTQYF.

The V call is TRBV4-2, the J call TRBJ2-7; TCRdb's assignment of TRBD1 cannot be checked, as there is no DNA. The CDR3 runs 15 residues. The germline V gene has CDR1 LGHNA and CDR2 YNFKEQ. The CDR3 loop is CASSQDVNRGYEQYF.

The chain recombines TRBV6-5 with TRBJ2-1; the TCRdb D gene call, TRBD1, has no DNA to confirm it. CDR1 and CDR2 from the germline V gene are MNHEY and SVGAGI. CDR3 size: 17 residues. CDR3 residues: CASSYLTGAGSYNEQFF.

The rearrangement uses TRBV4-1 and TRBJ1-2. The CDR3 is 14 amino acids. Germline V gene data show CDR1 as MGHRA and CDR2 as YSYEKL. CDR3 amino acids: CASSQERVDYGYTF.

This rearrangement joins TRBV7-2 to TRBJ2-2; TCRdb indicates TRBD2, and absent DNA this call remains unverified. The CDR3 runs to 16 residues. Germline V gene sequence: CDR1 SGHTA, CDR2 FQGNSA. CDR3 in amino acids: CASSPTSLGNTGELFF.

The chain recombines TRBV12-3 or TRBV12-4 with TRBJ2-1; TCRdb names TRBD2, which stays unverified in the absence of DNA. The CDR3 loop spans 14 amino acids. The CDR3 region is CASSPRLAGQEQFF.

The rearrangement links TRBV12-3 or TRBV12-4 to TRBJ1-2; absent DNA, TCRdb's TRBD1 call cannot be checked. The CDR3 is 15 amino acids. This CDR3 reads CASSRGTLATGGYTF.

V gene TRBV4-3 combines with J gene TRBJ1-1. Germline CDR1 reads LGHNA; CDR2 reads YSLEER. This CDR3 comprises 15 residues. The CDR3 loop reads CASSQEGLTNTEAFF.

J is TRBJ1-1 and V is TRBV5-6. The CDR3 extends over 12 amino acids. Germline values: CDR1 SGHDT, CDR2 YYEEEE. This CDR3 reads CASSSSNTEAFF.

The chain is built from TRBV11-2 and TRBJ1-4; TCRdb's assignment of TRBD1 cannot be checked, as there is no DNA. Germline CDR1 and CDR2: SGHAT and FQNNGV. The CDR3 totals 15 residues. CDR3 residues: CASSSGQSRREKLFF.

V usage is TRBV30 and J usage is TRBJ2-1; TCRdb gives TRBD2 as the D gene, but with no DNA this cannot be confirmed. The CDR3 spans 15 residues. The germline V gene has CDR1 GTSNPN and CDR2 SVGIG (reference sequence). The CDR3 protein is CAWTFSSGGYNEQFF.

The chain joins TRBV28 to TRBJ2-3; checking the TCRdb D call of TRBD1 is not possible without DNA. In germline, CDR1 is MDHEN, CDR2 SYDVKM. This CDR3 is built from 15 residues. CDR3: CASRGDRGSPDTQYF. Based on the CDR3 plus reference TRBV28 and TRBJ2-3, the full variable domain is DVKVTQSSRYLVKRTGEKVFLECVQDMDHENMFWYRQDPGLGLRLIYFSYDVKMKEKGDIPEGYSVSREKKERFSLILESASTNQTSMYLCASRGDRGSPDTQYFGPGTRLTVL.

The V gene is TRBV9, the J gene TRBJ1-2; TCRdb picks TRBD1, but there is no DNA to check that call. CDR3 size: 14 residues. Germline CDR1 is SGDLS and CDR2 is YYNGEE. The CDR3 region is CASSAFGQGDGYTF.

This sequence joins TRBV18 and TRBJ2-1. The length of the CDR3 is 13 residues. CDR1 is KGHSH, CDR2 LQKENI, per germline. CDR3: CASSPRQNNEQFF.

The chain uses TRBV7-9 and TRBJ1-1. Germline CDR1 is SEHNR and CDR2 is FQNEAQ (reference sequence). The CDR3 is made up of 16 amino acids. The CDR3 sequence is CASSQARGPGGTEAFF.

This rearrangement joins TRBV7-9 to TRBJ2-6; the D call of TRBD1 rests on TCRdb alone, since no DNA is present to check it. Germline-derived CDR1 and CDR2 are SEHNR and FQNEAQ (reference sequence). This CDR3 is built from 17 residues. CDR3 sequence: CASSFGTGSSGANVLTF. The complete variable domain, with remaining parts taken from reference TRBV7-9 and TRBJ2-6, reads DTGVSQNPRHKITKRGQNVTFRCDPISEHNRLYWYRQTLGQGPEFLTYFQNEAQLEKSRLLSDRFSAERPKGSFSTLEIQRTEQGDSAMYLCASSFGTGSSGANVLTFGAGSRLTVL.

The V call is TRBV4-1, the J call TRBJ2-1; TCRdb lists TRBD2, though no DNA is available to test this call. Germline CDR1 reads MGHRA; CDR2 reads YSYEKL. This CDR3 has 17 residues. The CDR3: CASSPSGAGIRYNEQFF.

This sequence joins TRBV19 and TRBJ1-5; TCRdb indicates TRBD1, and absent DNA this call remains unverified. CDR1 and CDR2 from the germline V gene are LNHDA and SQIVND (reference sequence). The CDR3 sequence is 15 residues long. This CDR3 is CASSPRERGDQPQHF.

The CDR3 loop reads CSAQHRAGELFF. This sequence joins TRBV20-1 and TRBJ2-2; TCRdb picks TRBD1, but there is no DNA to check that call. The CDR3 has 12 residues. CDR1 and CDR2 (germline): DFQATT, SNEGSKA (reference sequence).

The chain employs TRBV28 and TRBJ2-7; checking the TCRdb D call of TRBD1 is not possible without DNA. This CDR3 is 14 amino acids long. Looked up from germline, CDR1 is MDHEN and CDR2 is SYDVKM. CDR3 in amino acids: CASRSLGGPYEQYF.

The chain uses TRBV28 and TRBJ2-7. The CDR3 spans 15 residues. Germline CDR1 reads MDHEN; CDR2 reads SYDVKM. CDR3 amino acids: CASSFHGGRSYEQYF.

The rearrangement joins TRBV7-3 to TRBJ1-1. Germline V gene lookup returns CDR1 SGHTA and CDR2 FQGTGA. The CDR3 sequence is 15 residues long. The CDR3 is CASSYGTGGNTEAFF.

V gene TRBV7-3 combines with J gene TRBJ2-1; the TCRdb call, TRBD1, lacks DNA for checking. Germline V CDR1 and CDR2: SGHTA, FQGTGA. The CDR3 extends over 13 amino acids. This chain's CDR3 is CASSLDRDNEQFF. The variable domain in full, with the rest retrieved from reference TRBV7-3 and TRBJ2-1, is GAGVSQTPSNKVTEKGKYVELRCDPISGHTALYWYRQSLGQGPEFLIYFQGTGAADDSGLPNDRFFAVRPEGSVSTLKIQRTERGDSAVYLCASSLDRDNEQFFGPGTRLTVL.

The chain uses TRBV29-1 and TRBJ2-7; TCRdb names TRBD1, which stays unverified in the absence of DNA. Looked up from germline, CDR1 is SQVTM and CDR2 is ANQGSEA. This CDR3 comprises 13 residues. CDR3 loop: CSVEERERYEQYF.

The rearrangement links TRBV5-1 to TRBJ1-1. This CDR3 is built from 16 residues. Germline-derived CDR1 and CDR2 are SGHRS and YFSETQ. The CDR3 sequence: CASSRTPLNGDTEAFF.

The chain joins TRBV7-2 to TRBJ2-7; TCRdb reports TRBD2, a call that lacks DNA to check it against. This CDR3 spans 14 amino acids. Germline V gene lookup returns CDR1 SGHTA and CDR2 FQGNSA. The CDR3 region is CASSLVGNSYEQYF.

The V and J genes are TRBV18 and TRBJ1-5. Germline V lookup: CDR1 KGHSH, CDR2 LQKENI. This CDR3 is built from 15 residues. The CDR3 sequence: CASSPWAVKDQPQHF.

The V call is TRBV20-1, the J call TRBJ2-1. This CDR3 has 15 residues. The germline V gene encodes CDR1 DFQATT and CDR2 SNEGSKA (reference sequence). This CDR3 reads CSARDPGSSYNEQFF.

The CDR3 here is CASSFFRGYGNTIYF. J is TRBJ1-3 and V is TRBV7-9; as DNA is missing, the TRBD1 call by TCRdb cannot be tested. Germline assignment: CDR1 SEHNR and CDR2 FQNEAQ (reference sequence). The CDR3 extends over 15 amino acids.